This TCR beta chain stems from a study of human T cells and chemical hapten exposure. The time point denotes: pre-sensitization, week 0. The sample's treatment: therapeutic diphenylcyclopropenone sensitization with weekly scalp DPC. CDR3 length: 12 amino acids. V was cut by 3 bases and J by 2 bases, with 4 bases left in between. Germline assignment: CDR1 DFQATT and CDR2 SNEGSKA (reference sequence). TCRdb reprocessed the RACE reads with MiXCR, giving one entry per CDR3 protein. The sample contains around 60,000 distinct CDR3 sequences, approximately 6.7% of which appear only once. The sequence came from a woman aged 25-40 years with alopecia areata. Some clones in this sample may be carry-over from other donors' samples. This chain uses TRBV20-1 with TRBJ1-4; no clear D. The sample in question was whole blood, obtained in connection with sensitization to the hapten diphenylcyclopropenone (DPC). This CDR3 is CSARHTNEKLFF. The CDR3 region has the DNA TGCAGTGCTAGGCATACTAATGAAAAACTGTTTTTT.